The 8 T cell receptor beta chains reported below all come from one sample, sequenced in a study of T cell changes during pregnancy in multiple sclerosis. Libraries were prepared by immunoSEQ multiplex PCR; TCRdb keeps only in-frame clonotypes and omits some of them. Of about 62,000 clones in the sample, 89% were seen once. Sequencing was performed on peripheral blood, taken in the first trimester of pregnancy. The receptors come from a female donor with multiple sclerosis, enrolled in a pregnancy study.

V gene TRBV4-1 combines with J gene TRBJ2-4, with D possibly TRBD2 on 6 matching bases. The CDR3 runs 17 residues. Germline V gene lookup returns CDR1 MGHRA and CDR2 YSYEKL. Trimming left V 0 bases short and J 0 bases short, with 12 bases between. CDR3 amino acids: CASSQDLGGVAKNIQYF. DNA of the CDR3: TGCGCCAGCAGCCAAGATCTAGGAGGGGTAGCCAAAAACATTCAGTACTTC.

This clone was picked up one time. One end of the junction fails to match germline, which may point to a read error. J is TRBJ1-2 and V is TRBV20-1, with D uncertain. Germline values: CDR1 DFQATT, CDR2 SNEGSKA (reference sequence). This CDR3 spans 9 amino acids. The CDR3 loop reads CSAPSPLVF. The DNA of the CDR3 is TGCAGTGCACCAAGCCCCCTAGTTTTC.

This clone was observed once. The V and J genes are TRBV18 and TRBJ2-7; no reliable D call. Deletions cut 0 bases from V and 5 bases from J, with 8 bases between. Per germline, CDR1 KGHSH and CDR2 LQKENI. The CDR3 is made up of 13 amino acids. CDR3 in amino acids: CASSPPPSDEQYF. DNA for the CDR3: TGTGCCAGCTCACCACCCCCCAGCGACGAGCAGTACTTC.

In this sample, this clone turned up once. The chain couples TRBV7-2 to TRBJ1-1; 7 positions agree with TRBD1. The CDR3 runs 15 residues. The germline V gene encodes CDR1 SGHTA and CDR2 FQGNSA. With V trimmed by 2 bases and J by 2 bases, 5 bases remained unmatched. The CDR3 spells CASSLRGQLNTEAFF. CDR3 in DNA: TGTGCCAGCAGCTTAAGGGGACAGCTAAACACTGAAGCTTTCTTT.

The chain uses TRBV5-6 and TRBJ2-3; a possible D gene is TRBD2 (5 bases). The CDR3 length is 16 residues. Trimming took off 4 bases at V and 1 base at J, with 16 bases between the two ends. Germline V gene sequence: CDR1 SGHDT, CDR2 YYEEEE. CDR3 amino acids: CASSRPKRDGTDTQYF. The CDR3 DNA follows: TGTGCCAGCAGCCGTCCGAAACGGGATGGCACAGATACGCAGTATTTT. The full variable domain, its missing parts supplied by reference TRBV5-6 and TRBJ2-3, is DAGVTQSPTHLIKTRGQQVTLRCSPKSGHDTVSWYQQALGQGPQFIFQYYEEEERQRGNFPDRFSGHQFPNYSSELNVNALLLGDSALYLCASSRPKRDGTDTQYFGPGTRLTVL.

This clone was detected a few times. CDR3 amino acids: CASSREGLGKNIQYF. In DNA form, the CDR3 reads TGTGCCAGCAGTCGGGAGGGTTTGGGCAAAAACATTCAGTACTTC. The rearrangement joins TRBV27 to TRBJ2-4; 8 bases map to TRBD2. Germline V CDR1 and CDR2: MNHEY, SMNVEV (reference sequence). V lost 5 bases to trimming and J lost 3 bases; unmatched junction nucleotides: 6. This CDR3 is 15 amino acids long.

The V and J genes are TRBV9 and TRBJ2-2; 9 nucleotides match TRBD1. J gave up 2 bases and V 4 bases, and 6 bases lay outside the gene matches. This CDR3 has 16 residues. Germline V lookup: CDR1 SGDLS, CDR2 YYNGEE. The CDR3, as DNA: TGTGCCAGCAGCATTGGGACAGGGCCAAACACCGGGGAGCTGTTTTTT. Translated, it gives CASSIGTGPNTGELFF.

In the case of this clone: The sample holds other DNA sequences that translate to the same CDR3. This chain connects TRBV18 to TRBJ1-1, with 9 nucleotides matching TRBD1. Trimming at V came to 1 base and at J to 4 bases, leaving 4 bases not matched to a gene. The CDR3 contains 15 residues. The germline gives CDR1 KGHSH, CDR2 LQKENI. The CDR3 spells CASSPRDRAGTEAFF. The DNA for the CDR3 is TGTGCCAGCTCACCACGGGACAGGGCTGGCACTGAAGCTTTCTTT.